This is a list of T cell receptor beta chains from one sample in a study of siplizumab effects on memory and regulatory T cells. The repertoire was sequenced with immunoSEQ multiplex PCR; TCRdb's copy has only in-frame clones and lacks some. The sample holds tens of thousands of clones, approximately 88% seen once. The material sequenced was naive CD4+ T cells sorted from blood. These receptors came from a human donor in good health. Each CDR3 is given with its conserved first and last residue. D genes are given only for firm matches. Some rows mark clone size as missing; the rest say once, few, many or name a class of expanded clone.

size	V	J	D	DNA	CDR3
.	TRBV7-9	TRBJ1-3	.	TGTGCCAGCAGCTTAAGAGGCCCCTCTGGAAACACCATATATTTT	CASSLRGPSGNTIYF
.	TRBV7-9	TRBJ2-1	.	TGTGCCAGCACCACCTACAGGGTCTACAATGAGCAGTTCTTC	CASTTYRVYNEQFF
few	TRBV6-5	TRBJ1-2	.	TGTGCCAGCGGGCGGGGACATCCCAACTATGGCTACACCTTC	CASGRGHPNYGYTF
once	TRBV5-1	TRBJ2-7	TRBD1	TGCGCCAGCAGCGTCAACCCAGGGGGCGCCTACGAGCAGTACTTC	CASSVNPGGAYEQYF
.	TRBV5-6	TRBJ1-1	.	TGTGCCAGCAGCTTGGCCCAGATAATGAACACTGAAGCTTTCTTT	CASSLAQIMNTEAFF
.	TRBV7-9	TRBJ2-7	.	TGTGCCAGCAGCTTGAAAGGGGCCGGGCAGTACTTC	CASSLKGAGQYF
.	TRBV6-5	TRBJ1-4	.	TGTGCCAGCAGACTACAAGGGGCAACTAATGAAAAACTGTTTTTT	CASRLQGATNEKLFF
.	TRBV5-4	TRBJ2-1	TRBD1	TGTGCCAGCAGCTCCCCGGGACAGGGCTCCTACAATGAGCAGTTCTTC	CASSSPGQGSYNEQFF
.	TRBV7-2	TRBJ1-4	.	TGTGCCAGCAGCAACAGGGCTGACGAAAAACTGTTTTTT	CASSNRADEKLFF
.	TRBV7-2	TRBJ1-1	.	TGTGCCAGCAGCTTGGCCAGGGAGAACACTGAAGCTTTCTTT	CASSLARENTEAFF
once	TRBV6-5	TRBJ1-2	TRBD1	TGTGCCAGCAGTTCGCCTAGAGGACAGGGCGAGTATGGCTACACCTTC	CASSSPRGQGEYGYTF
.	TRBV6-1	TRBJ2-7	.	TGTGCCAGCAGTCCTCCCGGGACACCCTCCTACGAGCAGTACTTC	CASSPPGTPSYEQYF
.	TRBV12-5	TRBJ1-3	.	TGTGCTAGTGGGGCAAAAAACACCATATATTTT	CASGAKNTIYF
.	TRBV7-9	TRBJ1-2	.	TGTGCCAGCAGCTTAACGGCCAGGGCGGGTGGCTACACCTTC	CASSLTARAGGYTF
.	TRBV10-3	TRBJ1-4	.	TGTGCCATCAGTGAAAGTGTTCTAAATGAAAAACTGTTTTTT	CAISESVLNEKLFF
.	TRBV25-1	TRBJ2-1	TRBD2	TGTGCCAGCAGTGGCAAAGAGCGGGGGCCCTACAATGAGCAGTTCTTC	CASSGKERGPYNEQFF
once	TRBV5-1	TRBJ1-5	.	TGCGCCAGCAGCTTGGGGGATCCCAGCAATCAGCCCCAGCATTTT	CASSLGDPSNQPQHF
.	TRBV7-7	TRBJ1-6	TRBD1	TGTGCCAGCAGCCCGGAGACAGGGGGTTCACCCCTCCACTTT	CASSPETGGSPLHF
once	TRBV6-5	TRBJ2-5	.	TGTGCCAGCAAAGCGGGTAAAGAGACCCAGTACTTC	CASKAGKETQYF
.	TRBV6-5	TRBJ1-5	.	TGTGCCAGCATCGGGGACCCTCAATGGCAGCCCCAGCATTTT	CASIGDPQWQPQHF
.	TRBV30	TRBJ2-5	TRBD2	TGTGCCTGTGAACTAGCGGCCCAAGAGACCCAGTACTTC	CACELAAQETQYF
.	TRBV28	TRBJ2-6	.	TGTGCCAGCAGTTTATGGGACCCCACTGGGGCCAACGTCCTGACTTTC	CASSLWDPTGANVLTF